These T cell receptor beta chains were read from a single sample in a study of Ad26.COV2.S vaccination and SARS-CoV-2 variants. Assay used: immunoSEQ multiplex PCR; TCRdb lists only in-frame clones, some missing. The sample contains about 350,000 clones, about 86% of which appear only once. The source was peripheral blood, collected in a trial of Ad26.COV2.S vaccine versus placebo. Receptor source: a person aged 18-60 years who received the Ad26.COV2.S COVID-19 vaccine or a placebo. Both conserved end residues are part of each CDR3. The D gene is left open where the match is weak. A clone size is listed for some rows: how often the clone was seen (once, few, many), or a class if it is expanded.

TRBJ2-5 | . | . | TRBV11-2 | CASSLMGRGLQETQYF | TGTGCCAGCAGCTTAATGGGCAGGGGACTTCAAGAGACCCAGTACTTC
TRBJ2-1 | . | TRBD2 | TRBV4-2 | CASSREELAVNYNEQFF | TGTGCCAGCAGCCGCGAGGAGCTAGCGGTCAATTACAATGAGCAGTTCTTC
TRBJ1-2 | . | . | TRBV29-1 | CSVDAPNYGYTF | TGCAGCGTCGATGCCCCTAACTATGGCTACACCTTC
TRBJ1-5 | . | TRBD1 | TRBV19 | CASTIDGQGIQPQHF | TGTGCCAGTACCATAGACGGACAGGGAATTCAGCCCCAGCATTTT
TRBJ2-1 | . | . | TRBV29-1 | CSVDGNNEQFF | TGCAGCGTTGATGGAAACAATGAGCAGTTCTTC
TRBJ1-1 | . | . | TRBV7-2 | CASSLSREATNTEAFF | TGTGCCAGCAGCTTAAGTAGGGAGGCGACGAACACTGAAGCTTTCTTT
TRBJ1-2 | . | TRBD1 | TRBV5-1 | CASSWTGGGGYTF | TGCGCCAGCAGCTGGACAGGGGGCGGTGGCTACACCTTC
TRBJ2-5 | . | TRBD1 | TRBV5-1 | CASSSDRVETQYF | TGCGCCAGCAGCTCAGACAGGGTTGAGACCCAGTACTTC
TRBJ2-7 | . | . | TRBV28 | CASSLGSGGREQYF | TGTGCCAGCAGTTTAGGGTCCGGAGGGAGGGAGCAGTACTTC
TRBJ2-2 | . | TRBD1 | TRBV18 | CASSSGQVNTGELFF | TGTGCCAGCTCATCCGGACAGGTGAACACCGGGGAGCTGTTTTTT
TRBJ2-1 | . | TRBD2 | TRBV3-1/TRBV3-2 | CASSQGGRTNNEQFF | TGTGCCAGCAGCCAAGGCGGGAGGACTAACAATGAGCAGTTCTTC
TRBJ2-7 | . | TRBD2 | TRBV4-3 | CASSQDPPREGSYEQYF | TGCGCCAGCAGCCAAGATCCCCCCAGGGAGGGCTCCTACGAGCAGTACTTC
TRBJ1-1 | once | . | TRBV5-1 | CASSVGQRSTEAFF | TGCGCCAGCAGCGTCGGACAGAGAAGCACTGAAGCTTTCTTT
TRBJ1-6 | . | . | TRBV9 | CASSVAPDNSPLHF | TGTGCCAGCAGCGTAGCTCCGGATAATTCACCCCTCCACTTT
TRBJ2-1 | . | TRBD1 | TRBV19 | CASSTGQAKTYNEQFF | TGTGCCAGTAGTACGGGACAGGCGAAGACTTACAATGAGCAGTTCTTC
TRBJ2-7 | . | . | TRBV23-1 | CASSPGYLYNEQYF | TGCGCCAGCAGTCCAGGGTATCTCTATAACGAGCAGTACTTC
TRBJ2-7 | . | . | TRBV5-4 | CASSFQGSYEQYF | TGTGCCAGCAGCTTCCAGGGCTCCTACGAGCAGTACTTC
TRBJ1-3 | . | . | TRBV10-2 | CASSRGLDGNTIYF | TGCGCCAGCAGTCGAGGGCTGGACGGAAACACCATATATTTT
TRBJ1-1 | . | TRBD1 | TRBV28 | CASSLTLGQGEAFF | TGTGCCAGCAGTTTAACGTTGGGACAGGGTGAAGCTTTCTTT
TRBJ2-3 | . | TRBD1 | TRBV25-1 | CASSEWSGQGTDTQYF | TGTGCCAGCAGTGAATGGAGCGGACAGGGTACAGATACGCAGTATTTT
TRBJ2-1 | . | . | TRBV7-7 | CASSRDWLLDNEQFF | TGTGCCAGCAGCAGGGATTGGTTGTTGGACAATGAGCAGTTCTTC
TRBJ2-6 | . | . | TRBV4-1 | CASSSRGRDSGANVLTF | TGCGCCAGCAGCTCTCGAGGGCGGGACTCTGGGGCCAACGTCCTGACTTTC
TRBJ1-1 | few | . | TRBV12-3/TRBV12-4 | CASNGHPNTEAFF | TGTGCCAGCAACGGACACCCGAACACTGAAGCTTTCTTT
TRBJ1-2 | . | . | TRBV6-1 | CASSEAFVYGYTF | TGTGCCAGCAGTGAAGCTTTTGTCTATGGCTACACCTTC
TRBJ1-1 | . | . | TRBV19 | CASSIVIEGTEAFF | TGTGCCAGTAGTATAGTTATTGAGGGCACTGAAGCTTTCTTT
TRBJ2-5 | . | TRBD2 | TRBV6-6 | CASKAGSETQYF | TGTGCCAGTAAAGCGGGGTCGGAGACCCAGTACTTC
TRBJ2-7 | . | . | TRBV24-1 | CATSDSGRPLYEQYF | TGTGCCACCAGTGACTCCGGACGGCCCCTTTACGAGCAGTACTTC
TRBJ2-7 | . | . | TRBV7-3 | CASSPQADSYEQYF | TGTGCCAGCAGCCCCCAGGCGGATTCCTACGAGCAGTACTTC
TRBJ1-4 | . | TRBD1 | TRBV18 | CASSPGQRNEKLFF | TGTGCCAGCTCACCGGGACAGAGAAATGAAAAACTGTTTTTT
TRBJ2-2 | . | . | TRBV10-3 | CAISESSGSNTGELFF | TGTGCCATCAGTGAGTCAAGCGGGTCGAACACCGGGGAGCTGTTTTTT
TRBJ2-3 | . | . | TRBV12-3/TRBV12-4 | CASSSSYTDTQYF | TGTGCCAGCAGTTCTTCTTACACAGATACGCAGTATTTT
TRBJ2-3 | . | . | TRBV28 | CASSFWGGPTDTQYF | TGTGCCAGCAGTTTTTGGGGGGGGCCCACAGATACGCAGTATTTT
TRBJ2-7 | . | . | TRBV7-2 | CASSLSIPPSYEQYF | TGTGCCAGCAGCTTATCGATCCCACCCTCCTACGAGCAGTACTTC
TRBJ2-1 | . | . | TRBV9 | CASSVDYTLYNEQFF | TGTGCCAGCAGCGTAGATTACACCTTATACAATGAGCAGTTCTTC
TRBJ1-1 | few | . | TRBV21-1 | CASSVGGGGKDTEAFF | TGTGCCAGCAGTGTAGGGGGGGGAGGTAAGGACACTGAAGCTTTCTTT
TRBJ2-6 | . | . | TRBV7-2 | CASLFTGANVLTF | TGTGCCAGCCTTTTTACTGGGGCCAACGTCCTGACTTTC
TRBJ2-1 | . | . | TRBV29-1 | CSVVSGPNSDKFF | TGCAGCGTTGTTAGCGGTCCAAATTCGGATAAGTTCTTC
TRBJ1-6 | . | . | TRBV7-2 | CASSLGVPYNSPLHF | TGTGCCAGCAGCTTAGGGGTCCCATATAATTCACCCCTCCACTTT
TRBJ2-2 | . | TRBD1 | TRBV7-2 | CASSPDRVFTGELFF | TGTGCCAGCAGCCCGGACAGGGTCTTCACCGGGGAGCTGTTTTTT
TRBJ1-3 | . | TRBD1 | TRBV4-2 | CASSPTQRGRGNTIYF | TGTGCCAGCAGCCCCACCCAAAGGGGGCGGGGAAACACCATATATTTT
TRBJ2-7 | . | TRBD1 | TRBV5-1 | CASSPEQGAYEQYF | TGCGCCAGCAGCCCAGAACAGGGGGCGTACGAGCAGTACTTC
TRBJ2-2 | few | . | TRBV18 | CASSPYRVDTGELFF | TGTGCCAGCTCACCTTACAGGGTGGACACCGGGGAGCTGTTTTTT
TRBJ2-7 | . | . | TRBV7-6 | CASSLPDRTYEQYF | TGTGCCAGCAGCTTACCGGACCGAACCTACGAGCAGTACTTC
TRBJ2-5 | . | . | TRBV7-2 | CASSLAGLDQETQYF | TGTGCCAGCAGCTTAGCGGGGTTAGACCAAGAGACCCAGTACTTC
TRBJ2-1 | . | TRBD2 | TRBV2 | CASMGTVGLGSYNEQFF | TGTGCCAGCATGGGAACCGTTGGACTAGGCTCCTACAATGAGCAGTTCTTC
TRBJ2-7 | . | . | TRBV6-5 | CASSLGVKSYEQYF | TGTGCCAGCAGTCTAGGGGTGAAATCCTACGAGCAGTACTTC
TRBJ1-1 | . | . | TRBV6-1 | CASSEVAAEAFF | TGTGCCAGCAGTGAAGTGGCGGCTGAAGCTTTCTTT
TRBJ2-7 | . | TRBD1 | TRBV28 | CASSPSRDRGGEQYF | TGTGCCAGCAGCCCCAGCCGGGACAGGGGCGGCGAGCAGTACTTC
TRBJ2-7 | . | TRBD1 | TRBV5-1 | CASVRTGSYEQYF | TGCGCCAGCGTTCGGACAGGGTCCTACGAGCAGTACTTC
TRBJ2-1 | . | TRBD2 | TRBV24-1 | CATSGSGVNEQFF | TGTGCCACGAGTGGGAGCGGGGTAAATGAGCAGTTCTTC
TRBJ2-3 | few | . | TRBV6-2/TRBV6-3 | CASSSGRKDTQYF | TGTGCCAGCAGCAGTGGCCGGAAGGATACGCAGTATTTT
TRBJ2-5 | . | . | TRBV10-3 | CAIRPAGSGETQYF | TGTGCCATCAGACCCGCAGGGTCTGGGGAGACCCAGTACTTC
TRBJ2-7 | . | TRBD2 | TRBV7-9 | CASSLVSGLPPYEQYF | TGTGCCAGCAGCTTAGTATCGGGACTACCCCCCTACGAGCAGTACTTC
TRBJ1-1 | . | . | TRBV27 | CASSAWVGSEAFF | TGTGCCAGCAGTGCCTGGGTAGGGTCTGAAGCTTTCTTT
TRBJ2-5 | . | . | TRBV5-4 | CASSVQEGRETQYF | TGTGCCAGCAGCGTCCAGGAGGGCCGGGAGACCCAGTACTTC
TRBJ2-5 | . | TRBD2 | TRBV28 | CASSLYGFRGGATETQYF | TGTGCCAGCAGTTTATATGGATTTCGCGGGGGGGCTACGGAGACCCAGTACTTC
TRBJ2-5 | . | . | TRBV7-9 | CASGVRGETQYF | TGTGCCAGCGGGGTGAGGGGAGAGACCCAGTACTTC
TRBJ2-5 | . | TRBD2 | TRBV7-2 | CASSGISGASWETQYF | TGTGCCAGCAGCGGCATTAGCGGGGCCTCTTGGGAGACCCAGTACTTC
TRBJ2-5 | . | . | TRBV6-5 | CASRIGGTQYF | TGTGCCAGCAGGATCGGGGGGACCCAGTACTTC
TRBJ2-2 | . | TRBD1 | TRBV7-2 | CASSLGQGAGELFF | TGTGCCAGCAGCTTGGGACAGGGGGCCGGGGAGCTGTTTTTT